This is a list of T cell receptor beta chains from one sample in a study of OX40 agonist ivuxolimab in advanced cancers. Libraries were prepared by immunoSEQ multiplex PCR; TCRdb keeps only in-frame clonotypes and omits some of them. The table lists some 80,000 clones, 70% to 85% of them singletons, with around 0.48% in the top ten. Sample: CD4+ or CD8+ T cells sorted from blood, taken in a trial of the OX40 agonist ivuxolimab. These receptor sequences come from an adult with an advanced solid tumor such as melanoma, head and neck, liver or kidney cancer. CDR3s include the opening cysteine and the closing phenylalanine or tryptophan. Fields, in order: J gene, V gene, D gene, clone size, CDR3 protein, CDR3 DNA. The D gene is left open where the match is weak. Size is omitted from some rows. Given values are once, few, many or a class for expanded clones.

>TRBJ1-1|TRBV10-3|TRBD1|-
CAISSSDRGITEAFF
TGTGCCATCAGCTCTTCGGACAGGGGTATCACTGAAGCTTTCTTT
>TRBJ1-5|TRBV28|TRBD1|-
CASSLWAGGQQPQHF
TGTGCCAGCAGTTTATGGGCAGGGGGTCAACAGCCCCAGCATTTT
>TRBJ1-3|TRBV7-3|-|-
CASSLDRLGAGNTIYF
TGTGCCAGCAGCCTAGACCGTTTGGGAGCGGGAAACACCATATATTTT
>TRBJ2-1|TRBV7-9|TRBD1|once
CASSPTGTGVEQFF
TGTGCCAGCAGTCCCACGGGGACAGGGGTTGAGCAGTTCTTC
>TRBJ1-1|TRBV5-1|-|few
CASSLEGHTEAFF
TGCGCCAGCAGCTTAGAAGGACACACTGAAGCTTTCTTT
>TRBJ2-2|TRBV5-3|-|-
CARTSGPSANTGELFF
TGTGCCAGAACCTCGGGACCCTCCGCGAACACCGGGGAGCTGTTTTTT
>TRBJ2-5|TRBV6-5|-|-
CASSYSGQETQYF
TGTGCCAGCAGTTACTCAGGCCAAGAGACCCAGTACTTC
>TRBJ2-1|TRBV7-2|-|-
CASSPKLPNEQFF
TGTGCCAGCAGCCCCAAGTTACCCAATGAGCAGTTCTTC
>TRBJ1-1|TRBV4-2|-|-
CASSQLQVTPEAFF
TGTGCCAGCAGCCAATTACAGGTCACCCCTGAAGCTTTCTTT
>TRBJ2-2|TRBV6-5|TRBD1|-
CASISRAGGTGELFF
TGTGCCAGCATAAGTAGGGCAGGGGGCACCGGGGAGCTGTTTTTT
>TRBJ1-2|TRBV7-8|-|-
CASSPGRTIGDGYTF
TGTGCCAGCAGCCCGGGAAGAACTATAGGGGATGGCTACACCTTC
>TRBJ1-1|TRBV28|-|-
CASSLSRRDTEAFF
TGTGCCAGCAGTTTATCTCGGAGGGACACTGAAGCTTTCTTT
>TRBJ2-1|TRBV7-9|TRBD2|-
CASSLAAGGYNEQFF
TGTGCCAGCAGCTTAGCTGCGGGAGGATACAATGAGCAGTTCTTC
>TRBJ1-2|TRBV30|-|-
CAWRDPGKGQNSMYGYTF
TGTGCCTGGAGGGACCCGGGAAAGGGCCAGAATTCTATGTATGGCTACACCTTC
>TRBJ2-5|TRBV9|-|-
CASSPRQNQETQYF
TGTGCCAGCAGCCCACGACAAAACCAAGAGACCCAGTACTTC
>TRBJ1-5|TRBV10-2|-|-
CASSDSGFSNQPQHF
TGCGCCAGCAGTGATAGTGGGTTTTCGAATCAGCCCCAGCATTTT
>TRBJ1-6|TRBV15|TRBD1|-
CATSRDGQGGSPLHF
TGTGCCACCAGCAGAGACGGACAGGGGGGTTCACCCCTCCACTTT
>TRBJ1-1|TRBV10-1|-|-
CASSLTIGAEAFF
TGCGCCAGCAGTTTGACTATAGGGGCTGAAGCTTTCTTT
>TRBJ1-5|TRBV6-1|TRBD1|-
CASSFTGVDVQPQHF
TGTGCCAGCAGTTTTACAGGGGTCGACGTTCAGCCCCAGCATTTT
>TRBJ2-1|TRBV30|-|-
CAWGGGSYNEQFF
TGTGCCTGGGGAGGGGGCTCCTACAATGAGCAGTTCTTC
>TRBJ2-1|TRBV28|-|-
CASSLSGGDEQFF
TGTGCCAGCAGTTTATCGGGGGGCGATGAGCAGTTCTTC
>TRBJ1-1|TRBV28|-|-
CASSPGTVNTEAFF
TGTGCCAGCAGTCCCGGGACGGTGAACACTGAAGCTTTCTTT
>TRBJ2-7|TRBV6-5|TRBD1|-
CATGTGAREQYF
TGTGCCACGGGGACAGGGGCTCGGGAGCAGTACTTC
>TRBJ1-4|TRBV6-5|-|-
CASSFPGRGEKLFF
TGTGCCAGCAGTTTCCCGGGTCGAGGTGAAAAACTGTTTTTT
>TRBJ1-1|TRBV7-3|-|-
CASSLISGQFAEAFF
TGTGCCAGCAGCTTAATAAGTGGACAGTTCGCTGAAGCTTTCTTT
>TRBJ2-7|TRBV11-2|-|once
CASSPHSMYYEQYF
TGTGCCAGCAGCCCCCATAGCATGTACTACGAGCAGTACTTC
>TRBJ1-1|TRBV28|-|once
CASSFPTRMTEAFF
TGTGCCAGCAGTTTTCCGACTCGTATGACTGAAGCTTTCTTT
>TRBJ2-5|TRBV25-1|-|-
CASSGRGHWQETQYF
TGTGCCAGCAGTGGGCGGGGGCATTGGCAAGAGACCCAGTACTTC
>TRBJ1-4|TRBV7-2|-|-
CASSLGAGNEKLFF
TGTGCCAGCAGCTTGGGGGCCGGTAATGAAAAACTGTTTTTT
>TRBJ2-2|TRBV28|-|-
CASSPSQTGDLNTGELFF
TGTGCCAGCAGTCCCTCCCAGACAGGCGACCTGAACACCGGGGAGCTGTTTTTT
>TRBJ1-5|TRBV2|-|-
CASRAQQNQPQHF
TGTGCCAGCAGGGCGCAGCAAAATCAGCCCCAGCATTTT
>TRBJ1-5|TRBV28|-|-
CASSYRRFNQPQHF
TGTGCCAGCAGTTATCGGCGGTTTAATCAGCCCCAGCATTTT
>TRBJ2-3|TRBV2|-|-
CASNHRPGSLADTQYF
TGTGCCAGCAACCATCGCCCCGGAAGTTTGGCAGATACGCAGTATTTT
>TRBJ1-2|TRBV7-8|TRBD1|-
CASSLSGTGGYGYTF
TGTGCCAGCAGCCTCTCCGGGACAGGGGGTTATGGCTACACCTTC
>TRBJ2-4|TRBV7-8|TRBD1|-
CASSLGGQGKNIQYF
TGTGCCAGCAGCTTAGGGGGACAGGGGAAAAACATTCAGTACTTC
>TRBJ1-1|TRBV7-8|-|-
CASSLGQGRTEAFF
TGTGCCAGCAGCTTAGGGCAGGGACGGACTGAAGCTTTCTTT
>TRBJ2-1|TRBV6-5|-|-
CASSYSTGYNEQFF
TGTGCCAGCAGTTACTCGACGGGCTACAATGAGCAGTTCTTC
>TRBJ1-4|TRBV29-1|-|once
CSVGATNEKLFF
TGCAGCGTTGGTGCAACTAATGAAAAACTGTTTTTT
>TRBJ1-2|TRBV6-4|-|few
CASRGEGLGGYTF
TGTGCCAGCCGGGGTGAAGGGCTGGGTGGCTACACCTTC
>TRBJ2-2|TRBV19|TRBD1|-
CASSLPGTDHRELFF
TGTGCCAGTAGTCTCCCCGGGACAGACCATCGGGAGCTGTTTTTT
>TRBJ2-1|TRBV19|TRBD2|-
CASSPGLAGGRREQFF
TGTGCCAGTAGTCCGGGACTAGCGGGGGGGCGGCGGGAGCAGTTCTTC
>TRBJ1-3|TRBV7-3|TRBD1|once
CASAQGDENTIYF
TGTGCCAGCGCCCAGGGGGACGAAAACACCATATATTTT
>TRBJ1-1|TRBV29-1|-|-
CSVTDRTEAFF
TGCAGCGTTACAGATCGGACTGAAGCTTTCTTT
>TRBJ1-5|TRBV19|-|-
CASTRFSNQPQHF
TGTGCCAGTACCCGATTTAGCAATCAGCCCCAGCATTTT
>TRBJ1-3|TRBV5-1|TRBD1|-
CASSLEATGLFLSGNTIYF
TGCGCCAGCAGCTTGGAAGCGACAGGGCTCTTCCTCTCTGGAAACACCATATATTTT
>TRBJ2-3|TRBV10-3|-|-
CAIRVSRGSDTQYF
TGTGCCATCAGGGTTTCGAGGGGTTCAGATACGCAGTATTTT
>TRBJ2-3|TRBV15|-|-
CATSRTRQAADTQYF
TGTGCCACCAGCAGAACCCGCCAAGCGGCAGATACGCAGTATTTT
>TRBJ2-3|TRBV2|-|-
CASSEVGDGGDTQYF
TGTGCCAGCAGTGAGGTCGGGGACGGGGGAGATACGCAGTATTTT
>TRBJ1-1|TRBV5-5|-|-
CASSLGANTEAFF
TGTGCCAGCAGCTTAGGGGCGAACACTGAAGCTTTCTTT
>TRBJ1-2|TRBV29-1|-|-
CSVVLGGTNYGYTF
TGCAGCGTAGTTTTGGGGGGGACTAACTATGGCTACACCTTC
>TRBJ1-5|TRBV18|-|-
CASSPPQVGNQPQHF
TGTGCCAGCTCACCACCACAGGTGGGCAATCAGCCCCAGCATTTT
>TRBJ2-7|TRBV7-2|TRBD2|-
CASSLRLAGYEQYF
TGTGCCAGCAGCTTAAGGCTAGCGGGATACGAGCAGTACTTC
>TRBJ2-2|TRBV11-2|-|-
CASSSSKGMGELFF
TGTGCCAGCAGCTCCTCGAAGGGGATGGGGGAGCTGTTTTTT
>TRBJ1-1|TRBV11-1|-|-
CASSPPGKNTEAFF
TGTGCCAGCAGCCCACCGGGGAAAAACACTGAAGCTTTCTTT
>TRBJ1-2|TRBV19|-|-
CASSMGGNYGYTF
TGTGCCAGTAGTATGGGTGGGAACTATGGCTACACCTTC
>TRBJ2-1|TRBV6-5|-|-
CASSFSAAIYNEQFF
TGTGCCAGCAGTTTCTCGGCGGCGATCTACAATGAGCAGTTCTTC
>TRBJ2-7|TRBV5-4|TRBD1|-
CASSSVQGSHEQYF
TGTGCCAGCAGCTCCGTACAGGGGAGCCACGAGCAGTACTTC
>TRBJ2-1|TRBV9|-|-
CASSVDGFRSYNEQFF
TGTGCCAGCAGCGTAGACGGGTTTAGGTCCTACAATGAGCAGTTCTTC
>TRBJ2-4|TRBV6-1|-|-
CATSIETVAKNIQYF
TGTGCCACATCAATAGAGACAGTAGCCAAAAACATTCAGTACTTC